The source of this T cell receptor (beta chain) is a study of T cells in women clearing cervical HPV infection. Looking at the study overall: Case blood was drawn a median about 23 weeks after lesion detection.

V shed 5 bases, J shed 7 bases, and the junction held 7 bases outside the gene matches. This CDR3 has 14 amino acids. The V gene's germline CDR1 is SGHRS and CDR2 YFSETQ. Concerning this clone itself: The read comes to an end 3 residues before the CDR3 does, leaving the germline J gene to fill in the end.

The repertoire was sequenced with immunoSEQ multiplex PCR; TCRdb's copy has only in-frame clones and lacks some. Its clone listing holds roughly 47,000 clones. Sequencing was carried out using blood buffy coat. The receptor comes from a woman aged 18-70 years with a cervical HPV16 infection that either progressed to CIN3+ or cleared (not recorded which). The genes are TRBV5-1 and TRBJ1-4, with 8 bases matching TRBD1. The CDR3 protein is CASSAGQDREKLFF. The CDR3 bases that were read are TGCGCCAGCAGTGCGGGACAGGACCGTGAAAAA.